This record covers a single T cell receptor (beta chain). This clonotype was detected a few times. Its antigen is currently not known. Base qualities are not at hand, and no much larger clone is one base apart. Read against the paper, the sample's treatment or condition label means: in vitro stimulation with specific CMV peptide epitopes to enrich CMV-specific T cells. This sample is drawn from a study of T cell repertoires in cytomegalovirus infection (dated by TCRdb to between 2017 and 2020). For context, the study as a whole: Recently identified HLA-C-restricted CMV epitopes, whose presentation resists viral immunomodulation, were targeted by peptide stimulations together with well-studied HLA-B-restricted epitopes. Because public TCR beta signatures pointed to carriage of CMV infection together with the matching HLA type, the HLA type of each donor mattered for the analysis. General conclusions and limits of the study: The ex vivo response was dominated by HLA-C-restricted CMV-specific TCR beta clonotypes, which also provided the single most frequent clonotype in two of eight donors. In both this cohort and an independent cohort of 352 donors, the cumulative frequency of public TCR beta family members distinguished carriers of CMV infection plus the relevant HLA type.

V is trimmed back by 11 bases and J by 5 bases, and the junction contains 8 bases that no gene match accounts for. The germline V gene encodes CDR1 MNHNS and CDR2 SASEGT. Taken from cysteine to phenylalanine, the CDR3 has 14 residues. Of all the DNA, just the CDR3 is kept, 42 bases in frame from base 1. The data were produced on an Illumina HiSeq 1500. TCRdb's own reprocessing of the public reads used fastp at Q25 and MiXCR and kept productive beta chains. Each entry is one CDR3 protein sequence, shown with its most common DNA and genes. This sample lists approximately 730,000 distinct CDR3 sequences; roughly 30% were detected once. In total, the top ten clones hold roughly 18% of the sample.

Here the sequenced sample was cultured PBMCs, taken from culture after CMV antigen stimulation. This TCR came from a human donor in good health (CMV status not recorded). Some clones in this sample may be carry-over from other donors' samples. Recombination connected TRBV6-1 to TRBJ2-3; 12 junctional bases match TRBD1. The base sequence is TGTGCCGGTGGGGACAGGGGGCTAGGAGATACGCAGTATTTT. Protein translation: CAGGDRGLGDTQYF.